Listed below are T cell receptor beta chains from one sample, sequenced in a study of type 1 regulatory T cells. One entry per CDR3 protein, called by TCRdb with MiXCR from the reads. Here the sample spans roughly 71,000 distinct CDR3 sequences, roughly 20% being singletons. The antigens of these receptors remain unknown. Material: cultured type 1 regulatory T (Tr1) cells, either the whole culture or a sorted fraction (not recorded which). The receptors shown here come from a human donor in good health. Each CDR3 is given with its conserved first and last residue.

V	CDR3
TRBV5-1	CASSSTSGVVYEQFF
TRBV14	CASSPTGPGELFF
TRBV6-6	CASDRTGGNEKLFF
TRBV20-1	CSARRAHPYNEQFF
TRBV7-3	CASSNPSRGQGTQYF
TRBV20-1	CSAIEGGTGELFF
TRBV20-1	CSASHSNQPQHF
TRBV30	CAWSVPDRGLEAFF
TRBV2	CASSRRGQGYFGDQPQHF
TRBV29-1	CSLITGGIKTGELFF
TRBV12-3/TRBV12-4	CASSLAGGRPYNEQFF
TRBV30	CARMSRSVLMNTEAFF
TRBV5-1	CASSLLGLAGPYEQYF
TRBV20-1	CSASAGASEQYF
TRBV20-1	CSATGRLQTQYF
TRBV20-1	CGATTRAETQYF
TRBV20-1	CSAASGRYNEQFF
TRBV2	CASRSGQGYYF
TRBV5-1	CASSFGTGARETQYF
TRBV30	CAWSGDSNQPQHF
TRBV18	CASSPLRVTEAFF
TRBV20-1	CSASSVVETQYF
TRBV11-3	CASSLSTGEPFF
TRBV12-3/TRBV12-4	CASSMTGGGQPQHF
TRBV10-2	CASGSAGSAYNEQFF
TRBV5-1	CASSLAGSPTDTQYF